The clone carrying this T cell receptor beta chain was seen once. Its antigen is unidentified. Original analysis: Owing to the provision of junction-only sequences devoid of quality scores by immunoSEQ, filtering differed. Only in-frame clones appear in the TCRdb table, and some are missing; sequencing was by immunoSEQ multiplex PCR. V, J and clone size are those of that table, while D and trimming were read from the DNA. Found here are roughly 2.6 million clones, around nine tenths of them singletons; the top ten hold over 0.12%. The germline V gene has CDR1 SNHLY and CDR2 FYNNEI. With 0 bases removed from V and 9 bases from J, the gap between germline ends came to 9 bases. The CDR3 extends over 13 amino acids. This sample was taken from a study of shared clonotypes between healthy human individuals. Study-wide results and caveats: Unshared clonotypes carried lower generation probabilities than those common to all four donors.

Source material: naive CD4+ T cells sorted from blood. Subset noted: CD45RA+ positively selected. This sequence was found in a man aged 18-30 years in good health. The rearrangement links TRBV2 to TRBJ2-1, with unresolved D. CDR3 protein: CASSEAPISEQFF. The CDR3 nucleotides are TGTGCCAGCAGTGAAGCACCTATCAGTGAGCAGTTCTTC.